This is a list of T cell receptor beta chains from one sample in a study of blood T cell repertoires in COVID-19. Data came from immunoSEQ multiplex PCR; TCRdb stores just in-frame clones and leaves some out. The sample includes 220,000 or so clones, 75% to 90% of them seen just once. The specimen was PBMCs or T cells enriched from blood (not recorded which). The receptors come from a woman between 18 and 30 years old in a cohort exposed to, infected with or recovered from COVID-19 (not recorded which). Each CDR3 is given with its conserved first and last residue. The order of the fields is D gene, J gene, V gene, clone size, CDR3 protein, CDR3 DNA. A D gene is named only where the DNA matches it firmly. Expanded clones get a size class; other rows say once, few or many, or leave the size out.

D gene: .; J gene: TRBJ2-2; V gene: TRBV6-5; clone size: .; CDR3 protein: CATSGAYTGELFF; CDR3 DNA: TGTGCCACGTCAGGGGCGTACACCGGGGAGCTGTTTTTT
D gene: .; J gene: TRBJ1-1; V gene: TRBV9; clone size: .; CDR3 protein: CASSAGSVGTEAFF; CDR3 DNA: TGTGCCAGCAGCGCAGGGTCGGTCGGGACTGAAGCTTTCTTT
D gene: TRBD2; J gene: TRBJ2-5; V gene: TRBV14; clone size: .; CDR3 protein: CASSYIAGGETQYF; CDR3 DNA: TGTGCCAGCAGCTACATAGCGGGAGGAGAGACCCAGTACTTC
D gene: .; J gene: TRBJ2-1; V gene: TRBV19; clone size: few; CDR3 protein: CASSPSPSGVGGEQFF; CDR3 DNA: TGTGCCAGTAGCCCATCTCCCTCGGGGGTTGGAGGGGAGCAGTTCTTC
D gene: .; J gene: TRBJ2-7; V gene: TRBV6-5; clone size: .; CDR3 protein: CASSIWERYEQYF; CDR3 DNA: TGTGCCAGCAGTATCTGGGAGCGTTACGAGCAGTACTTC
D gene: TRBD2; J gene: TRBJ2-7; V gene: TRBV14; clone size: .; CDR3 protein: CASSQTSVPSYEQYF; CDR3 DNA: TGTGCCAGCAGCCAGACTAGCGTCCCCTCCTACGAGCAGTACTTC
D gene: .; J gene: TRBJ2-1; V gene: TRBV27; clone size: .; CDR3 protein: CASSLSSWGVSYNEQFF; CDR3 DNA: TGTGCCAGCAGTTTATCGTCCTGGGGGGTTTCCTACAATGAGCAGTTCTTC
D gene: TRBD1; J gene: TRBJ1-3; V gene: TRBV2; clone size: .; CDR3 protein: CASGQGRNTIYF; CDR3 DNA: TGTGCCAGTGGACAGGGTAGAAACACCATATATTTT
D gene: .; J gene: TRBJ1-2; V gene: TRBV7-9; clone size: .; CDR3 protein: CASSFGDHYGYTF; CDR3 DNA: TGTGCCAGCAGCTTCGGGGATCACTATGGCTACACCTTC
D gene: TRBD1; J gene: TRBJ1-1; V gene: TRBV5-1; clone size: .; CDR3 protein: CASSPEGQGPAFF; CDR3 DNA: TGCGCCAGCAGCCCAGAAGGACAGGGGCCGGCTTTCTTT
D gene: .; J gene: TRBJ2-1; V gene: TRBV9; clone size: .; CDR3 protein: CASSTNEGYGDLFF; CDR3 DNA: TGTGCCAGCAGCACCAATGAGGGTTATGGCGACTTGTTCTTC
D gene: TRBD1; J gene: TRBJ1-2; V gene: TRBV24-1; clone size: .; CDR3 protein: CATSDLRQGPSNYGYTF; CDR3 DNA: TGTGCCACCAGTGATTTAAGACAGGGGCCATCTAACTATGGCTACACCTTC
D gene: TRBD1; J gene: TRBJ1-5; V gene: TRBV19; clone size: .; CDR3 protein: CASSYRHGQGENQPQHF; CDR3 DNA: TGTGCCAGTAGTTATAGGCATGGACAGGGGGAAAATCAGCCCCAGCATTTT
D gene: .; J gene: TRBJ1-2; V gene: TRBV7-9; clone size: .; CDR3 protein: CASSLAPGYGYTF; CDR3 DNA: TGTGCCAGCAGCTTAGCACCAGGCTATGGCTACACCTTC
D gene: .; J gene: TRBJ2-1; V gene: TRBV29-1; clone size: .; CDR3 protein: CSVVEEGYEQFF; CDR3 DNA: TGCAGCGTTGTCGAGGAGGGCTATGAGCAGTTCTTC
D gene: .; J gene: TRBJ2-2; V gene: TRBV5-1; clone size: .; CDR3 protein: CASSLAQTGRGGELFF; CDR3 DNA: TGCGCCAGCAGCTTGGCACAGACCGGCCGGGGCGGGGAGCTGTTTTTT
D gene: .; J gene: TRBJ1-5; V gene: TRBV12-5; clone size: .; CDR3 protein: CASGLVRRNSNQPQHF; CDR3 DNA: TGTGCTAGTGGTTTGGTACGCAGAAATAGCAATCAGCCCCAGCATTTT
D gene: .; J gene: TRBJ2-1; V gene: TRBV11-1; clone size: .; CDR3 protein: CASSGGLSYNEQFF; CDR3 DNA: TGTGCCAGCTCTGGGGGCCTCTCCTACAATGAGCAGTTCTTC